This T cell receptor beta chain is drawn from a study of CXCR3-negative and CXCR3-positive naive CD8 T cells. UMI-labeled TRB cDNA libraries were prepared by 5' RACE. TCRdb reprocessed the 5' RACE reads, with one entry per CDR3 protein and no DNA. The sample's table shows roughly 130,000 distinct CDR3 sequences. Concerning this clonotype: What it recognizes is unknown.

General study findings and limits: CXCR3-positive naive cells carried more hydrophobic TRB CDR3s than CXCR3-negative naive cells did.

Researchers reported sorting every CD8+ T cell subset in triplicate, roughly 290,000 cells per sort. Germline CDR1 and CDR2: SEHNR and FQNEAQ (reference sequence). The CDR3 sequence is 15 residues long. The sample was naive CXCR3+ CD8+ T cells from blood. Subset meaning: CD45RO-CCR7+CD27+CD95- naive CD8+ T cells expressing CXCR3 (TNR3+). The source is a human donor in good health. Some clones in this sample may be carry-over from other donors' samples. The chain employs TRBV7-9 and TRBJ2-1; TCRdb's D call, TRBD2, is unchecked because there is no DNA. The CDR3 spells CASSRSGSGYREQFF.